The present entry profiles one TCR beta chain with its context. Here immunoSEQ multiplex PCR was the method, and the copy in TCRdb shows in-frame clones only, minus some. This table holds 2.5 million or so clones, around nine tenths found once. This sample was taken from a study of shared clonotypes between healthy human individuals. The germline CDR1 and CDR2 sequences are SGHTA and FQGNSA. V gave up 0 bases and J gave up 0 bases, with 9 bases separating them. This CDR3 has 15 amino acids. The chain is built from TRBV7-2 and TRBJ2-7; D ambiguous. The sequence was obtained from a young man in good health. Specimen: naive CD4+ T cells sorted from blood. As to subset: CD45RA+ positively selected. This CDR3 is CASSLAAEISYEQYF. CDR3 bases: TGTGCCAGCAGCTTAGCGGCGGAGATCTCCTACGAGCAGTACTTC.